The clone carrying this T cell receptor beta chain was observed many times. What it recognizes is unknown. This CDR3 spans 14 amino acids. Trimming took 0 bases from V and 4 from J, leaving 6 bases between them. Germline loops: CDR1 LGHDT, CDR2 YNNKEL (reference sequence). Time point indicated: patch test 1, 2 weeks after DPC sensitization. Treatment reported: therapeutic diphenylcyclopropenone sensitization with weekly scalp DPC. Total RNA came from unfractionated whole blood. This sample stems from a study of human T cells and chemical hapten exposure. Turning to the study itself: Enrolled patients were predominantly female and had alopecia areata, totalis or universalis. General observations from the study: Versus controls, significantly more large CDR3 similarity clusters arose from expanded TCRs. DPC sensitization did not alter TCRs above 1 in 1000 frequency.

TCRdb re-analysed the RACE reads in MiXCR, keeping a single row per CDR3 protein. This sample has fewer than 50,000 distinct CDR3 sequences, with around 3.8% found just once. This clonotype was sampled from a man between 50 and 59 years old with alopecia areata. Some clones in this sample may be carry-over from other donors' samples. The specimen was whole blood, collected in connection with sensitization to the hapten diphenylcyclopropenone (DPC). The V and J genes are TRBV3-1 and TRBJ2-2; D ambiguous. The CDR3 sequence is CASSQDRITGELFF. DNA for the CDR3: TGTGCCAGCAGCCAAGATAGAATCACCGGGGAGCTGTTTTTT.